These 23 T cell receptor beta chains share one sample of origin, sequenced in a study of blood T cell repertoires in COVID-19. Produced via immunoSEQ multiplex PCR; TCRdb's table is partial and in-frame only. The data show some 110,000 clones, with approximately 80% seen just once and 0.7% to 1% held by the top ten. Input material: peripheral blood. These TCRs come from a woman aged 70-85 years with acute or convalescent COVID-19.

The chain has TRBV28 and TRBJ2-3, with 12 bases matching TRBD2. This CDR3 contains 15 residues. The trim removed 5 bases at V and 6 bases at J, leaving 6 bases unmatched. Germline CDR1 is MDHEN and CDR2 is SYDVKM. For the CDR3, the DNA is TGTGCCAGCAGTACGCGACTAGCGGGAGCCGATACGCAGTATTTT. It yields the protein CASSTRLAGADTQYF.

The chain employs TRBV12-3 or TRBV12-4 and TRBJ2-7; 8 bases are shared with TRBD1. This CDR3 has 12 residues. J gave up 5 bases and V 6 bases, and 3 bases lay outside the gene matches. CDR3 sequence (DNA): TGTGCCAGCAGCCGGGACAGGAACGAGCAGTACTTC. Protein sequence: CASSRDRNEQYF.

V gene TRBV19 combines with J gene TRBJ2-7, with 7 bases lining up with TRBD1. This CDR3 comprises 15 residues. The germline V gene encodes CDR1 LNHDA and CDR2 SQIVND (reference sequence). V trimming: 0 bases; J trimming: 7 bases; junction bases outside the gene matches: 9. CDR3 amino acids: CASSIEGGQSWEQYF. The DNA of the CDR3 is TGTGCCAGTAGTATAGAAGGGGGACAGTCGTGGGAGCAGTACTTC.

The V and J genes are TRBV9 and TRBJ1-2; unclear D gene. Germline V lookup: CDR1 SGDLS, CDR2 YYNGEE. V lost 0 bases and J 5 bases, leaving 11 bases between the germline ends. The CDR3 contains 14 residues. Here the CDR3 DNA reads TGTGCCAGCAGCGTAGGTGATCGGGTTTATGGCTACACCTTC. Translation gives CASSVGDRVYGYTF.

The sample holds one count of this clone. The chain carries TRBV6-5 and TRBJ1-1; TRBD1 matches 9 bases. Germline assignment: CDR1 MNHEY and CDR2 SVGAGI. Trimming at V came to 0 bases and at J to 4 bases, leaving 3 bases not matched to a gene. The CDR3 runs 15 residues. CDR3 region: CASSYSSTGGTEAFF. In DNA form, the CDR3 reads TGTGCCAGCAGTTACTCCTCGACAGGGGGCACTGAAGCTTTCTTT.

In DNA form, the CDR3 reads TGTGCCAGCTCGGGGGGAAGGGCCAGCAATCAAGAGACCCAGTACTTC. Amino acids: CASSGGRASNQETQYF. J is TRBJ2-5 and V is TRBV9; 7 nucleotides match TRBD2. J gave up 2 bases and V 7 bases, and 14 bases lay outside the gene matches. CDR1 and CDR2 (germline): SGDLS, YYNGEE. This CDR3 comprises 16 residues.

V usage is TRBV3-1 (or the pseudogene TRBV3-2) and J usage is TRBJ2-1; 7 bases align to TRBD2. Germline V gene data show CDR1 as LGHDT and CDR2 as YNNKEL (reference sequence). The V segment lost 4 bases and the J segment 6 bases; nucleotides outside the gene matches: 6. The length of the CDR3 is 14 residues. The chain's CDR3 is CASSRGLVLNEQFF. For the CDR3, the DNA is TGTGCCAGCAGCCGCGGACTAGTCCTCAATGAGCAGTTCTTC.

This chain links TRBV6-1 with TRBJ2-5, with a tentative D call TRBD2 (5 bases). The CDR3 runs to 14 residues. Trimming left V 1 base short and J 7 bases short, with 13 bases between. CDR1 and CDR2 (germline): MNHNS, SASEGT. The chain's CDR3 is CASSEGAAGRTQYF. As DNA, the CDR3 is TGTGCCAGCAGTGAAGGGGCGGCGGGCCGGACCCAGTACTTC.

This rearrangement joins TRBV7-6 to TRBJ2-3; possible D gene TRBD1, 5 bases. The CDR3 has 15 residues. V lost 0 bases and J lost 3, with 10 bases in between. Germline lookup yields CDR1 SGHVS and CDR2 FNYEAQ. The CDR3 bases are TGTGCCAGCAGCTTAGCTGATGGGGCAACAGATACGCAGTATTTT. The encoded protein is CASSLADGATDTQYF.

The chain links TRBV28 to TRBJ2-1; TRBD1 is a possible D gene (5 bases). Germline lookup yields CDR1 MDHEN and CDR2 SYDVKM. V shed 6 bases and J shed 8 bases, with 20 bases lying between them. CDR3 size: 15 residues. Here the CDR3 DNA reads TGTGCCAGCAGCCCCCCAAACCCTCAGGGCGATGAGCAGTTCTTC. Translated: CASSPPNPQGDEQFF.

V gene TRBV7-2 combines with J gene TRBJ2-6, with 12 positions matching TRBD2. V lost 4 bases and J lost 0; bases outside the gene matches: 1. CDR1 and CDR2 (germline): SGHTA, FQGNSA. The CDR3 consists of 17 residues. The CDR3 loop is CASSSSGGASGANVLTF. The DNA of the CDR3 is TGTGCCAGCAGCTCTAGCGGGGGGGCCTCTGGGGCCAACGTCCTGACTTTC.

In this sample, this clone turned up a few times. This specimen includes other DNA sequences encoding the same CDR3. The chain carries TRBV4-2 and TRBJ1-6; D not certain. CDR1 and CDR2 from the germline V gene are LGHNA and YNFKEQ. The V and J ends lost 0 bases and 8 bases respectively, with 8 bases between them. The CDR3 is 14 residues long. CDR3 nucleotides: TGTGCCAGCAGCCAAGATGAAGGAGATTCACCCCTCCACTTT. As protein: CASSQDEGDSPLHF.

The chain links TRBV19 to TRBJ1-1, with 7 bases that match TRBD1. This CDR3 has 15 residues. With 5 bases clipped from V and 1 base from J, the junction kept 7 bases outside the gene matches. The germline V gene has CDR1 LNHDA and CDR2 SQIVND (reference sequence). CDR3 sequence reads: CASSVQGQQNTEAFF. The CDR3 DNA follows: TGTGCCAGTAGTGTCCAGGGACAGCAGAACACTGAAGCTTTCTTT. Supplemented by reference TRBV19 and TRBJ1-1, the full variable domain reads DGGITQSPKYLFRKEGQNVTLSCEQNLNHDAMYWYRQDPGQGLRLIYYSQIVNDFQKGDIAEGYSVSREKKESFPLTVTSAQKNPTAFYLCASSVQGQQNTEAFFGQGTRLTVV.

The rearrangement links TRBV9 to TRBJ2-7; weak D call: TRBD1 (5 bases). The V gene's germline CDR1 is SGDLS and CDR2 YYNGEE. This CDR3 has 13 amino acids. V was trimmed by 1 base and J by 2 bases, leaving 7 bases between them. The CDR3 reads CASSVRQTYEQYF. The CDR3, as DNA: TGTGCCAGCAGCGTACGACAGACCTACGAGCAGTACTTC.

The V and J genes are TRBV5-4 and TRBJ1-4, with D possibly TRBD1 on 5 matching bases. CDR1 is SGHNT, CDR2 YYREEE, per germline (reference sequence). Trimming took 0 bases from V and 7 from J, leaving 10 bases between them. There are 14 residues in the CDR3. The CDR3 DNA reads as TGTGCCAGCAGCTTGGATCAGGGTAGTGAAAAACTGTTTTTT. Translated: CASSLDQGSEKLFF.

The chain links TRBV7-3 to TRBJ2-5; 9 positions agree with TRBD2. CDR1 is SGHTA, CDR2 FQGTGA, per germline. The CDR3 is made up of 18 amino acids. J lost 2 bases, V lost 0 bases, and 10 bases had no gene match. CDR3 nucleotides: TGTGCCAGCAGCTTAACGGGTCTAGCGGGAAGATTACAAGAGACCCAGTACTTC. Residues: CASSLTGLAGRLQETQYF.

The chain carries TRBV6-5 and TRBJ1-5; TRBD1 might be the D (5 bases). Germline V lookup: CDR1 MNHEY, CDR2 SVGAGI. The CDR3 is 13 residues long. V dropped 7 bases and J dropped 3 bases, with 10 bases sitting between them. CDR3 coding DNA: TGTGCCAGCAAAAAGGGGAACAATCAGCCCCAGCATTTT. Its translation is CASKKGNNQPQHF.

The chain employs TRBV19 and TRBJ2-1; tentatively, D is TRBD2 (6 bases). Deletions cut 5 bases from V and 2 bases from J, with 16 bases between. The CDR3 totals 16 residues. Germline loops: CDR1 LNHDA, CDR2 SQIVND (reference sequence). The CDR3 coding sequence is TGTGCCAGTAGTCCTTCCCAGCGGGCGGCCTACAATGAGCAGTTCTTC. The encoded protein is CASSPSQRAAYNEQFF.

To note about this clone: A read error may produce the germline difference seen at one junction end. This sequence joins TRBV29-1 and TRBJ2-1; D is unclear. Germline-derived CDR1 and CDR2 are SQVTM and ANQGSEA. The CDR3 contains 14 residues. CDR3 nucleotide sequence: TGCAGCGCTGAACTCCCCCGTTCGTACAATGAGCAGTTCTTC. This translates into CSAELPRSYNEQFF.

This chain connects TRBV5-1 to TRBJ2-5; the D gene is possibly TRBD2 (5 bases). This CDR3 is 14 amino acids long. The V and J ends lost 4 bases and 5 bases respectively, with 15 bases between them. From germline, CDR1 is SGHRS and CDR2 YFSETQ. The CDR3 region is CASSVEVDWETQYF. CDR3 nucleotides: TGCGCCAGCAGCGTGGAGGTAGACTGGGAGACCCAGTACTTC.

This clone was recorded once. The gene calls are TRBV9 and TRBJ2-1; 7 positions agree with TRBD2. The CDR3 runs to 15 residues. The V gene end was trimmed by 2 bases and the J gene end by 1 base; junction bases not matched to a gene: 3. Germline V CDR1 and CDR2: SGDLS, YYNGEE. Here the CDR3 reads CASSVGGPSYNEQFF. CDR3 DNA sequence: TGTGCCAGCAGCGTGGGAGGGCCTTCCTACAATGAGCAGTTCTTC.

This chain uses TRBV6-1 with TRBJ1-6; D remains unclear. V was pared by 1 base and J by 8 bases, with 9 bases between. The CDR3 totals 14 residues. CDR1 MNHNS and CDR2 SASEGT come from the germline V gene. CDR3 residues: CASSEDSFDSPLHF. The CDR3 bases are TGTGCCAGCAGTGAAGACAGCTTCGATTCACCCCTCCACTTT.

This rearrangement joins TRBV24-1 to TRBJ2-1; 8 nucleotides match TRBD2. The V and J ends lost 5 bases and 7 bases, in that order; junction bases with no gene match: 9. CDR1 is KGHDR and CDR2 is SFDVKD in the germline V gene. This CDR3 has 15 residues. The CDR3 protein is CATSAPGGPLNEQFF. DNA of the CDR3: TGTGCCACCAGTGCACCGGGAGGGCCGTTAAATGAGCAGTTCTTC.